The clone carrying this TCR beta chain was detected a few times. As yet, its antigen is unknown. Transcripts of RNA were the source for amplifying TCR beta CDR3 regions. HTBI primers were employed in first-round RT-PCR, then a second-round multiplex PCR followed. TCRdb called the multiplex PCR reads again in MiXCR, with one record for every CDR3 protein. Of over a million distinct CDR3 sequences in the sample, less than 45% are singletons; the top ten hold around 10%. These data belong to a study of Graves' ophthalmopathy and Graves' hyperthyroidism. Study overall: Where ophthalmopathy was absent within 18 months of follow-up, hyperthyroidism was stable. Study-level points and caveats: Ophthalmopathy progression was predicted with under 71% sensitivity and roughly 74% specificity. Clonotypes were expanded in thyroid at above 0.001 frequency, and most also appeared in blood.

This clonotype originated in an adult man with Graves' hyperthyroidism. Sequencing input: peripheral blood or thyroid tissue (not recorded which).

The CDR3 nucleotides read TGCGCCAGCAGACAGGGGGCTAGGTATGGCTACACCTTC. Translation gives CASRQGARYGYTF. The chain has TRBV4-3 and TRBJ1-2; TRBD1 agrees at 9 bases. The CDR3 has 13 amino acids. With 6 bases clipped from V and 5 bases from J, the junction kept 4 bases outside the gene matches. The germline CDR1 and CDR2 sequences are LGHNA and YSLEER.